One TCR beta chain is described in this entry. The antigen is unknown. The sample comes from a study of shared clonotypes between healthy human individuals. Every donor was a Caucasian adult from Nashville, Tennessee. TCRdb keeps only in-frame clones here, not all; method: immunoSEQ multiplex PCR. Of about 2.4 million clones detected, roughly 93% appear once; the ten largest clones hold roughly 0.39%. Findings of the study overall: Estimated richness values were generally larger in naive subsets than in memory subsets. Only blood samples were collected, and tissue repertoires likely differ.

Per germline, CDR1 SGHTA and CDR2 FQGTGA. CDR3 size: 13 residues. V lost 4 bases, J lost 0 bases, and 6 bases lay in between. Sequencing was carried out using naive CD4+ T cells from PBMCs. Specified subset: CD45RA+ positively selected. The V call is TRBV7-3, the J call TRBJ1-1; unclear D gene. This TCR came from a man in his late teens or twenties in good health. Some clones in this sample may be carry-over from other donors' samples. The CDR3 spells CASSSNMNTEAFF. CDR3 nucleotide sequence: TGTGCCAGCAGCTCGAACATGAACACTGAAGCTTTCTTT.